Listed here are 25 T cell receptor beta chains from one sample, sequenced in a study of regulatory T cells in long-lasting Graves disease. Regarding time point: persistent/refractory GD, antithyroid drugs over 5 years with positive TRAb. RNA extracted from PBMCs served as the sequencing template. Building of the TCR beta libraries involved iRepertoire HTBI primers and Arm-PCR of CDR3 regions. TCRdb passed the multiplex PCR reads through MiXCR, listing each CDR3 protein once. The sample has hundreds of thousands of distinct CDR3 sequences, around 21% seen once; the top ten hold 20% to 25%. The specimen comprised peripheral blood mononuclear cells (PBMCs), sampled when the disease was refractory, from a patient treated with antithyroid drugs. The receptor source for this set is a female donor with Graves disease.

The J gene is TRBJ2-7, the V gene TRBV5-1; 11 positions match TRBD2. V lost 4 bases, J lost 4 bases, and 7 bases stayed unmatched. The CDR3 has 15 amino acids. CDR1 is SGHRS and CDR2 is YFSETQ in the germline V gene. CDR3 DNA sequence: TGCGCCAGCAGCCCGCTGGCTAGCGGGAGGTACGAGCAGTACTTC. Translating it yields CASSPLASGRYEQYF.

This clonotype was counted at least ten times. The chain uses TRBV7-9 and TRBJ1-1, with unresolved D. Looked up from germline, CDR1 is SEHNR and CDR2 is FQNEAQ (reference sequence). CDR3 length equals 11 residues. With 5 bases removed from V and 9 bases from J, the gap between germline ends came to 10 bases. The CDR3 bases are TGTGCCAGCAGCCTCACAGAGAAAGCTTTCTTT. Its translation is CASSLTEKAFF.

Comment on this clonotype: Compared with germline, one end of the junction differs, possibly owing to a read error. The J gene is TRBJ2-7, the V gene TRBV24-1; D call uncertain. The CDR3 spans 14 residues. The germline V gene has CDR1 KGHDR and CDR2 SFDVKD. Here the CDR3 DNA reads TGTGCCACTAGTGATGCCGTCCCTCCCTACGAGCAGTACTTC. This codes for CATSDAVPPYEQYF.

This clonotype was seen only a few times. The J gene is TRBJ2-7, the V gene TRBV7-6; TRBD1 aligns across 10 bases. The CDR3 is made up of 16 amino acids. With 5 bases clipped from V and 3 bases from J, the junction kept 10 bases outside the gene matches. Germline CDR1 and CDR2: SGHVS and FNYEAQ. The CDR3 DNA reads TGTGCCAGCAGCCCCCCCGGGACAGGGGATATCTACGAGCAGTACTTC. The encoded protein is CASSPPGTGDIYEQYF. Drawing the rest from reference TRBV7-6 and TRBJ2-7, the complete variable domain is GAGVSQSPRYKVTKRGQDVALRCDPISGHVSLYWYRQALGQGPEFLTYFNYEAQQDKSGLPNDRFSAERPEGSISTLTIQRTEQRDSAMYRCASSPPGTGDIYEQYFGPGTRLTVT.

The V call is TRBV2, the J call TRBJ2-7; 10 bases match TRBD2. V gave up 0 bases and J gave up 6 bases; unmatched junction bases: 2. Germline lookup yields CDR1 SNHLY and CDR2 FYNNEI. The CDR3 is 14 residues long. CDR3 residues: CASSEAIAGGEQYF. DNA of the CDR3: TGTGCCAGCAGTGAAGCGATAGCGGGAGGCGAGCAGTACTTC.

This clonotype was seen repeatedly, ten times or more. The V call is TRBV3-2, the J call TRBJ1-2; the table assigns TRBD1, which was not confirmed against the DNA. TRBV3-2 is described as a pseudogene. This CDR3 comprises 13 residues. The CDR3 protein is CAGRRGPGDGYTF. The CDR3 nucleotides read TGTGCCGGACGACGGGGGCCCGGGGATGGCTACACCTTC.

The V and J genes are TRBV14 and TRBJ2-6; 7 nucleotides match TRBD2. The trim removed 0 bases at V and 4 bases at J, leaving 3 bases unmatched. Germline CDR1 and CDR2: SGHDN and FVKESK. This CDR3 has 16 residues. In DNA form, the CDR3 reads TGTGCCAGCAGCCAAGATTACGGGGGGGGGGCCAACGTCCTGACTTTC. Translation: CASSQDYGGGANVLTF.

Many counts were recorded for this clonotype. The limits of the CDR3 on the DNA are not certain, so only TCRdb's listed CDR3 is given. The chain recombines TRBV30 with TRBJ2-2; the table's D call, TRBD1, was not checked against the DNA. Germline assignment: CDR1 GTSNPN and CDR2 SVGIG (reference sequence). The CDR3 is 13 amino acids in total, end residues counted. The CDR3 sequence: CAWHRTATGSCFF.

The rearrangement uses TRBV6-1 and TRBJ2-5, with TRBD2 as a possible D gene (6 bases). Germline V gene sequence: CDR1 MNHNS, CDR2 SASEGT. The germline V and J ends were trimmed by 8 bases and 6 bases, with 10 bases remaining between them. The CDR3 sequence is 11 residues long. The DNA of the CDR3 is TGTGCCAGCCGGGGGAGGAAGACCCAGTACTTC. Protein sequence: CASRGRKTQYF.

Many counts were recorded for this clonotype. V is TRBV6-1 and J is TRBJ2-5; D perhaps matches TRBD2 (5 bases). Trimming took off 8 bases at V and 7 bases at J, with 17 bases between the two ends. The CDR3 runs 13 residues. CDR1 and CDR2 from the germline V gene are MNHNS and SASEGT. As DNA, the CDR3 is TGTGCCAGCTCCGGGGTACGGGGTTGGACCCAGTACTTC. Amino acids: CASSGVRGWTQYF.

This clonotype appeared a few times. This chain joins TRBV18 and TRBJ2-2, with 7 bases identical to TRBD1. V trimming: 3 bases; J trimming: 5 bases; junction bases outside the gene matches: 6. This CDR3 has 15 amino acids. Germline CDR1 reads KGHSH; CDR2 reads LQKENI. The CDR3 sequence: CASSPFMTGTGELFF. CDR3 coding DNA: TGTGCCAGCTCACCTTTCATGACAGGGACCGGGGAGCTGTTTTTT.

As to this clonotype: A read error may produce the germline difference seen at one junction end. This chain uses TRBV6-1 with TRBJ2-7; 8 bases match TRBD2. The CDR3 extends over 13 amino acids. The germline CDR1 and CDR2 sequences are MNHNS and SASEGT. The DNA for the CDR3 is TGTGCCAGCAGGGAAGCGGGGGTCTACGAGCAGTACTTC. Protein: CASREAGVYEQYF.

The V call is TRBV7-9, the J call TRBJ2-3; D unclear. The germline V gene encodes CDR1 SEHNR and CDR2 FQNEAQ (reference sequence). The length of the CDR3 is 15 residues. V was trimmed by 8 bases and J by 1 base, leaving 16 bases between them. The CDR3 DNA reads TGTGCCAGCGAACGTGACATCGGACGCACAGATACGCAGTATTTT. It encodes CASERDIGRTDTQYF.

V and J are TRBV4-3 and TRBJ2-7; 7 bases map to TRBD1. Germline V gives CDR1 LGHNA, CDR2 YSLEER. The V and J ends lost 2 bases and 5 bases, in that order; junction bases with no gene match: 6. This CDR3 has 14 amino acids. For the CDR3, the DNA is TGCGCCAGCAGCCAAAGCACAGGGGTGGACGAGCAGTACTTC. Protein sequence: CASSQSTGVDEQYF.

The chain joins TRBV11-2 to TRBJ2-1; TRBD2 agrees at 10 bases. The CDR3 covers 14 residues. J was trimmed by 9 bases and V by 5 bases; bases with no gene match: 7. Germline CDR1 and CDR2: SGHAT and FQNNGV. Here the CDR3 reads CASSIYLAGVEQFF. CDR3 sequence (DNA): TGTGCCAGCAGCATTTACCTAGCGGGAGTTGAGCAGTTCTTC.

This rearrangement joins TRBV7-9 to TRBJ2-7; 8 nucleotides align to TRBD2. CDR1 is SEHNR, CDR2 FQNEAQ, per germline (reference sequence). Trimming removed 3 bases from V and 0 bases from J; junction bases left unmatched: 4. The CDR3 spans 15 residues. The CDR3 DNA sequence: TGTGCCAGCAGCTTGACTAGCGCAAGCTCCTACGAGCAGTACTTC. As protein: CASSLTSASSYEQYF.

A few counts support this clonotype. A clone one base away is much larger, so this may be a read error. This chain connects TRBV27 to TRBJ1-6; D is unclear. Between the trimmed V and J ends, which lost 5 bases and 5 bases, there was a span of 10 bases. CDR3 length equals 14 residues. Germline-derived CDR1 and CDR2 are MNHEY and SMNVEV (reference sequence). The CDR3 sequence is CASSLYSDNSPLHF. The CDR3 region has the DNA TGTGCCAGCAGTCTCTACAGCGATAATTCACCCCTCCACTTT.

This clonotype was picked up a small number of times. The CDR3 DNA reads TGTGCCAGTACTGAAGGCTACTATGGCTACACCTTC. It translates to CASTEGYYGYTF. The chain is built from TRBV19 and TRBJ1-2; no definite D call. CDR3 length: 12 residues. Germline V gene lookup returns CDR1 LNHDA and CDR2 SQIVND (reference sequence). V dropped 7 bases and J dropped 3 bases, with 9 bases sitting between them.

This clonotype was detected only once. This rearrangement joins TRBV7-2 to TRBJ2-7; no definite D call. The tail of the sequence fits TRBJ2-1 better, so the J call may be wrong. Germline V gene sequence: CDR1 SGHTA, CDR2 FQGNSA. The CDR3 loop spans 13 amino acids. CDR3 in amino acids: CASSWGMGNEQFF. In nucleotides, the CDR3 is TGTGCCAGCAGCTGGGGAATGGGCAATGAGCAGTTCTTC.

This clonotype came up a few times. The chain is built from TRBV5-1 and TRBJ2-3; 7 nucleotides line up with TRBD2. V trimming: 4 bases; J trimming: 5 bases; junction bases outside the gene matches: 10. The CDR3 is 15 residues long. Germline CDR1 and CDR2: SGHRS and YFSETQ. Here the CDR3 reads CASSILAAAQDTQYF. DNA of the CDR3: TGCGCCAGCAGCATCCTAGCGGCTGCACAAGATACGCAGTATTTT.

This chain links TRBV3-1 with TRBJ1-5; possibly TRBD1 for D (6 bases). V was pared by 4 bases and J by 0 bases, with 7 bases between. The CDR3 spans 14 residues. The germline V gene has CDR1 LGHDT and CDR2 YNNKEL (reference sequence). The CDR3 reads CASSRGHSNQPQHF. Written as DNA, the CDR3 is TGTGCCAGCAGCCGGGGGCATAGCAATCAGCCCCAGCATTTT.

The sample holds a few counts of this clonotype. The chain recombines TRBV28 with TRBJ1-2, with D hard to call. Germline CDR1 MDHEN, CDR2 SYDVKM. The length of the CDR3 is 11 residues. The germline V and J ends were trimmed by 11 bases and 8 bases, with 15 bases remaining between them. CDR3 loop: CAYKAAEGYTF. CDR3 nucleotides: TGTGCCTACAAGGCGGCAGAAGGCTACACCTTC.

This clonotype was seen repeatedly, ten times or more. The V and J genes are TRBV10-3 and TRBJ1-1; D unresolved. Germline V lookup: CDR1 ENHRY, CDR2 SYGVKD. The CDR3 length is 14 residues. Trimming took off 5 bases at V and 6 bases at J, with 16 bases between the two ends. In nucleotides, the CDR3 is TGTGCCATCAGTACCTCGACCGGGGATGCTGAAGCTTTCTTT. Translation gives CAISTSTGDAEAFF.

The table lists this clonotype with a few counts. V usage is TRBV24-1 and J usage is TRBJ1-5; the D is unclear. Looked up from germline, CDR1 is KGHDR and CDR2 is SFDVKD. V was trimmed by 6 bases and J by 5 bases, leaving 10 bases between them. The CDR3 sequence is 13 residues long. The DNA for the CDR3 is TGTGCCACCAGTCAGGACGGAGATCAGCCCCAGCATTTT. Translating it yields CATSQDGDQPQHF.

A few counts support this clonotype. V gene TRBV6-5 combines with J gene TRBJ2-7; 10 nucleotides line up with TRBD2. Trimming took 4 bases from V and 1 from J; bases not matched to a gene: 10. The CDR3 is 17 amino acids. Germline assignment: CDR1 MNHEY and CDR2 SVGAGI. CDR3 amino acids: CASSSPMTSGLSYEQYF. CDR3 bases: TGTGCCAGCAGTTCACCGATGACTAGCGGGTTATCCTACGAGCAGTACTTC.